This T cell receptor (beta chain) was recovered during a study of vaccination and CD4 T cells after COVID-19. V was trimmed by 1 base and J by 6 bases, leaving 6 bases between them. CDR1 is SGHNT and CDR2 is YENEEA in the germline V gene. The CDR3 consists of 13 residues. The Oncomine TCR Beta short-read assay sequenced DNA from cultured CD4+ T cells. One entry per CDR3 protein results from TCRdb running MiXCR on the PCR reads. The sample includes around 17,000 distinct CDR3 sequences, 30% to 35% of them seen just once. Treatment noted: approximately 9-day PBMC culture with coronavirus spike peptide pools or control peptides (ViraFEST assay). This clonotype was counted only a few times. Its antigen is unknown.

The clonotype originates from a human donor with COVID-19. The V gene is TRBV11-3, the J gene TRBJ2-2; no clear D. Sequences were obtained from cultured CD4+ T cells from blood. The CDR3 region has the DNA TGTGCCAGCAGCTTAGGGCCGGCCGGGGAGCTGTTTTTT. It codes for CASSLGPAGELFF.